This record covers a single T cell receptor (beta chain). The target antigen is unknown. The data derive from a study of T-cell memory formation after mild COVID-19. Overall study results and limits: Some SARS-CoV-2-responding clones were already detected in memory before infection.

TCRdb re-called the 5' RACE reads with MiXCR, one entry per CDR3 protein. The sample holds roughly 280,000 distinct CDR3 sequences, around 15% seen once. Germline V gene sequence: CDR1 DFQATT, CDR2 SNEGSKA (reference sequence). The J segment lost 13 bases and the V segment lost 3 bases, leaving 9 bases of the junction unmatched. This CDR3 contains 12 residues. V usage is TRBV20-1 and J usage is TRBJ2-1, with 7 bases matching TRBD1. Sequences were obtained from PBMCs or a T cell subset sorted from them (not recorded which). The TCR comes from a man aged 18 to 30 who had mild COVID-19 (a few samples of this study predate the infection). Cell type and time point are not known. CDR3 nucleotide sequence: TGCAGTGCTAGGGGACAGTCACCCGGACAGTTCTTC. It encodes CSARGQSPGQFF.